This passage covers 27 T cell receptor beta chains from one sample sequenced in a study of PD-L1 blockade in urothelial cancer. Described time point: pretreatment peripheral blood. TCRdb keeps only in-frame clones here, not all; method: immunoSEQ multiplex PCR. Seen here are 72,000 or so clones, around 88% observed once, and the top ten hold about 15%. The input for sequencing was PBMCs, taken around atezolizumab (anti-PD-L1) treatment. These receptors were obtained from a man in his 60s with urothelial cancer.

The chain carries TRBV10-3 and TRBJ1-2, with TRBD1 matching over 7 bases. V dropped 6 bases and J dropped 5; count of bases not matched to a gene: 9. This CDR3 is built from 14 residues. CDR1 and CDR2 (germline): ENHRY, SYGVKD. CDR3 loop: CAIRETGSGYGYTF. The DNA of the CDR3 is TGTGCCATCAGGGAGACAGGGTCTGGTTATGGCTACACCTTC.

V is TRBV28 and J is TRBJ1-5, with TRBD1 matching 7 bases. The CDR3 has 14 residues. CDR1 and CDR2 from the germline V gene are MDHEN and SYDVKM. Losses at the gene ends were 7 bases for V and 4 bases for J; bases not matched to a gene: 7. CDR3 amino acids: CASMSRGRNQPQHF. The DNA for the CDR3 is TGTGCCAGCATGAGCAGGGGGAGGAATCAGCCCCAGCATTTT.

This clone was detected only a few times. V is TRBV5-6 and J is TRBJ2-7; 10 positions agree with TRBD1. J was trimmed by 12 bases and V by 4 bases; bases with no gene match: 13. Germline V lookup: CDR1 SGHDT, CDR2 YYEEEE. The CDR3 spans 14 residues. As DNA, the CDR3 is TGTGCCAGCAGCAGATTCGGGACAGGGGAGCGCCCGTACTTC. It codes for CASSRFGTGERPYF.

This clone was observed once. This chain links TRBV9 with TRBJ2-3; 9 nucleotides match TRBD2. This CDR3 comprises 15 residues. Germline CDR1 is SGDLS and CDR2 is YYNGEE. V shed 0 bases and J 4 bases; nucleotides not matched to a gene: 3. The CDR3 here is CASSVGRGGADTQYF. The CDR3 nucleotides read TGTGCCAGCAGCGTAGGGCGGGGGGGCGCAGATACGCAGTATTTT.

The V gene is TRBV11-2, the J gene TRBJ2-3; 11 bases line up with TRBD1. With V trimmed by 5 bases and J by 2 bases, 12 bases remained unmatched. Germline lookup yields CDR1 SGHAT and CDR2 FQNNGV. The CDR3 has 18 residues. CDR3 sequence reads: CASSLRTGGSAYTDTQYF. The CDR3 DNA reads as TGTGCCAGCAGCCTTAGGACAGGGGGCTCCGCATACACAGATACGCAGTATTTT.

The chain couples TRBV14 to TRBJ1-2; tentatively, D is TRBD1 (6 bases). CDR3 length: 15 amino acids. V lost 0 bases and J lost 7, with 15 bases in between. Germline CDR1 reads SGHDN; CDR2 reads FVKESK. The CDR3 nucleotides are TGTGCCAGCAGCCAAGAGACCGGGACATATGGTGGCTACACCTTC. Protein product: CASSQETGTYGGYTF.

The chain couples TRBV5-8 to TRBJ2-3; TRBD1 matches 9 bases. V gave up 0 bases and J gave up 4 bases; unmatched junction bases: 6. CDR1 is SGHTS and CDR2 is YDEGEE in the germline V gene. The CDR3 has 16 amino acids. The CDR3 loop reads CASSLAGTGIPDTQYF. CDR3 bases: TGTGCCAGCAGCTTGGCCGGGACAGGGATCCCAGATACGCAGTATTTT.

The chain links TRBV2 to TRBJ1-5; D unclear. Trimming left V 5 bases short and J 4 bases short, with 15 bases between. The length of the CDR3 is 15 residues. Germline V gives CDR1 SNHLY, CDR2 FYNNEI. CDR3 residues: CASSRARAENQPQHF. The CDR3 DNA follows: TGTGCCAGCAGTCGGGCCCGAGCGGAAAATCAGCCCCAGCATTTT.

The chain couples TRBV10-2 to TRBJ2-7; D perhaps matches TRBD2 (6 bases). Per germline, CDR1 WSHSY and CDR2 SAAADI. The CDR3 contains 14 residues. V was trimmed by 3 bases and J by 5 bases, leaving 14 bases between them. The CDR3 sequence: CASSEEPWEDEQYF. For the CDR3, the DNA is TGCGCCAGCAGTGAAGAACCCTGGGAGGACGAGCAGTACTTC.

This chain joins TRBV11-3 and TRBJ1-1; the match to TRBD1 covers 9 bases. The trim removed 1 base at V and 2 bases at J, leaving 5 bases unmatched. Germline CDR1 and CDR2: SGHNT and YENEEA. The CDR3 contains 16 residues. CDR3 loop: CASSLGSTGGNTEAFF. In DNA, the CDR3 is TGTGCCAGCAGCTTAGGGTCCACAGGGGGCAACACTGAAGCTTTCTTT.

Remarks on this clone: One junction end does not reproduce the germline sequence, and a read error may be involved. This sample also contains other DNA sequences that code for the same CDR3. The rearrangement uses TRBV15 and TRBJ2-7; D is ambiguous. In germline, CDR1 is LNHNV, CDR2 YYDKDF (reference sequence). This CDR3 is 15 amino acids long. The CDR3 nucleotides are TGCGCCACCAGCAGAGATGATTACTTCTCCTACGAGCAGTACTTC. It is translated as CATSRDDYFSYEQYF.

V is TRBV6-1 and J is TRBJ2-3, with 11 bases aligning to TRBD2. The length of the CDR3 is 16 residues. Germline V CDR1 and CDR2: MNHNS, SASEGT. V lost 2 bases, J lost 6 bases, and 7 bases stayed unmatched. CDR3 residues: CASSESGASGGDTQYF. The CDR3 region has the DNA TGTGCCAGCAGTGAATCGGGGGCTAGCGGGGGGGATACGCAGTATTTT.

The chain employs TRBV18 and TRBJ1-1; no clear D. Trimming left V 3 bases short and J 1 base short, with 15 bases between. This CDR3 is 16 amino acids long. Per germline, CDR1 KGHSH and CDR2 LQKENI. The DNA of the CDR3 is TGTGCCAGCTCACCTATAGAGTGGCAGGAGAACACTGAAGCTTTCTTT. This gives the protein CASSPIEWQENTEAFF.

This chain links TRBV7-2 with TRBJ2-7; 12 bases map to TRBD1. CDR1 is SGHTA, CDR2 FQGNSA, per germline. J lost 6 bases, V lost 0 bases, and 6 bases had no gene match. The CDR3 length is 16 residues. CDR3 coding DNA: TGTGCCAGCAGCTTAGCGGGGACAGGGGGCTACTTCGAGCAGTACTTC. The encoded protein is CASSLAGTGGYFEQYF.

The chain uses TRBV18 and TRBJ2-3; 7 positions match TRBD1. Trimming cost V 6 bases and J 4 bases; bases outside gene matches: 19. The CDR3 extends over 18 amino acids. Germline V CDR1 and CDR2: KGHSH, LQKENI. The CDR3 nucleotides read TGTGCCAGCTCGTCTACCAGGTTTTCGACAGGGTGGGCAGATACGCAGTATTTT. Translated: CASSSTRFSTGWADTQYF.

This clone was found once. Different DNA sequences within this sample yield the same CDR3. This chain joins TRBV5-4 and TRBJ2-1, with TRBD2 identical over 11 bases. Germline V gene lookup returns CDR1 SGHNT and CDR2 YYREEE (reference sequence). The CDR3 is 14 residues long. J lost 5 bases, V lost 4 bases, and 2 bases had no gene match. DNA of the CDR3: TGTGCCAGCAGCCCGACTAGCGGGGACAATGAGCAGTTCTTC. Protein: CASSPTSGDNEQFF.

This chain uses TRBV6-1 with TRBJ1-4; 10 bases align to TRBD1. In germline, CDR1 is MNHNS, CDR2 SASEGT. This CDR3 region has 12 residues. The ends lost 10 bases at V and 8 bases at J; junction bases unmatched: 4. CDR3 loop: CATGTGEEKLFF. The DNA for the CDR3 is TGTGCCACCGGGACAGGGGAGGAAAAACTGTTTTTT.

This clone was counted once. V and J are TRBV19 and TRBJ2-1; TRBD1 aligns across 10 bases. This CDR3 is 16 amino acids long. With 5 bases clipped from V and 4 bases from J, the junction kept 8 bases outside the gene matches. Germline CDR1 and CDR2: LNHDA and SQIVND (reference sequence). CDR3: CASSLPGTGVYNEQFF. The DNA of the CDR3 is TGTGCCAGTAGTCTTCCCGGGACAGGGGTTTACAATGAGCAGTTCTTC.

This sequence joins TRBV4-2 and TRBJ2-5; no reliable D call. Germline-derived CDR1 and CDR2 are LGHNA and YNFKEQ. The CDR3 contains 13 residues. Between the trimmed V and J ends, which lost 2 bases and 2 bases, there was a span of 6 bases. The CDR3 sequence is CASSQSRQETQYF. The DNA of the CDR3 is TGTGCCAGCAGCCAATCTCGTCAAGAGACCCAGTACTTC.

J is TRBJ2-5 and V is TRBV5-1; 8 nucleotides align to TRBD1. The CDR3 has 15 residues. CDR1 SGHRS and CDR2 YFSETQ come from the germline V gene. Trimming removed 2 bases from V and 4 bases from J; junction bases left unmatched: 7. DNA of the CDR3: TGCGCCAGCAGCTTTGGCGACAGGGGAGGAGAGACCCAGTACTTC. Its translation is CASSFGDRGGETQYF.

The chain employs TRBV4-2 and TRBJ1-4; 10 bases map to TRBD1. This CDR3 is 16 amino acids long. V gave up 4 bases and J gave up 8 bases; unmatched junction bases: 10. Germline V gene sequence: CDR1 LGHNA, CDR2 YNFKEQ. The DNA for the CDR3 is TGTGCCAGCAGCCGAAGATCCGGGACAGGGGTAGAAAAACTGTTTTTT. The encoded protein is CASSRRSGTGVEKLFF.

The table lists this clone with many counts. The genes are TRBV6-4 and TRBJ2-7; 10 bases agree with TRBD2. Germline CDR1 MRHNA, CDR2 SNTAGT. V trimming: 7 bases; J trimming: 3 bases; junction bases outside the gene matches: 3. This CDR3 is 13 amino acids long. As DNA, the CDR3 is TGTGCCAGCAACGGGACTAGCGACTACGAGCAGTACTTC. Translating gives CASNGTSDYEQYF.

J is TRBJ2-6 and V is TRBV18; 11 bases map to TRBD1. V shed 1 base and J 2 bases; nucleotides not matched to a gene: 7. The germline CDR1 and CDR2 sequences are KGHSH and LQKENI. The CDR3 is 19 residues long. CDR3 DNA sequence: TGTGCCAGCTCACCACGGCGGACAGGGGGCACTACTGGGGCCAACGTCCTGACTTTC. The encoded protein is CASSPRRTGGTTGANVLTF.

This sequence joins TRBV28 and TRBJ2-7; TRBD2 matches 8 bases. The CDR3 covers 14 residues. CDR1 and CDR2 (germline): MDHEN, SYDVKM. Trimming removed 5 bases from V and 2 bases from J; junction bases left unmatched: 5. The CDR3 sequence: CASSNRGGAYEQYF. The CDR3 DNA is TGTGCCAGCAGTAATCGGGGGGGGGCCTACGAGCAGTACTTC.

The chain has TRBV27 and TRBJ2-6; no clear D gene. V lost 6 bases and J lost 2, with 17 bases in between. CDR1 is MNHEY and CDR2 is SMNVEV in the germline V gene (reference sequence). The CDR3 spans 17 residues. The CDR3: CASSLGWAPPGANVLTF. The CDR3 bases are TGTGCCAGCAGCCTCGGCTGGGCCCCCCCTGGGGCCAACGTCCTGACTTTC. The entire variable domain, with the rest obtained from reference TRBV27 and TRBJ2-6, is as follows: EAQVTQNPRYLITVTGKKLTVTCSQNMNHEYMSWYRQDPGLGLRQIYYSMNVEVTDKGDVPEGYKVSRKEKRNFPLILESPSPNQTSLYFCASSLGWAPPGANVLTFGAGSRLTVL.

CDR3 region: CAIRGRVDYGYTF. The DNA for the CDR3 is TGTGCCATCAGGGGCAGGGTGGACTATGGCTACACCTTC. This chain joins TRBV10-3 and TRBJ1-2, with D perhaps TRBD1 (5 bases). Germline V gene data show CDR1 as ENHRY and CDR2 as SYGVKD. The CDR3 contains 13 residues. Between the trimmed V and J ends, which lost 6 bases and 3 bases, there was a span of 11 bases.

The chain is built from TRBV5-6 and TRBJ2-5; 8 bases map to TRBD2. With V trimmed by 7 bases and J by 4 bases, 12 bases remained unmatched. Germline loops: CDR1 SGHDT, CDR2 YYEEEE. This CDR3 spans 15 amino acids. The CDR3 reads CASGPRGGMGETQYF. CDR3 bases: TGTGCCAGCGGACCCCGGGGGGGCATGGGAGAGACCCAGTACTTC. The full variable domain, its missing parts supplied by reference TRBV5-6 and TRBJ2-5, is DAGVTQSPTHLIKTRGQQVTLRCSPKSGHDTVSWYQQALGQGPQFIFQYYEEEERQRGNFPDRFSGHQFPNYSSELNVNALLLGDSALYLCASGPRGGMGETQYFGPGTRLLVL.